A selection of T cell receptor beta chains follows, all from one sample in a study of patients and donors after allogeneic stem cell transplantation. TCRdb re-called the RT-PCR reads through MiXCR, storing one row per CDR3 protein. The sample lists over 25,000 distinct CDR3 sequences, 37% occurring once. Specimen: blood, either unsorted or a sorted T cell fraction (not recorded which). The receptors were sampled from a human donor who was either an allogeneic HSCT recipient or a stem cell or donor lymphocyte infusion donor (not recorded which). It is not recorded whose cells these are; they may come from a transplant donor. The conserved cysteine and the conserved F or W are not part of the CDR3 here. The order of the fields is D gene, J gene, V gene, CDR3 protein. A D gene is named only where the DNA matches it firmly.

- TRBJ1-2 TRBV7-2 ASTNREGHGYT
- TRBJ2-1 TRBV7-3 ASSLLNRAGSYNEQF
- TRBJ1-1 TRBV7-2 ASTQGSYTEAF
- TRBJ2-4 TRBV6-2/TRBV6-3 ASSYDTMGAKNIQY
- TRBJ1-2 TRBV29-1 SVEQGSNYGYT
- TRBJ1-1 TRBV7-2 ASSLEKNTEAF
- TRBJ2-1 TRBV7-9 ASTFRGRYNEQF
- TRBJ1-6 TRBV20-1 SAQRGHGSYNSPLH
- TRBJ2-2 TRBV5-1 ASSLERGSVNTGELF
TRBD2 TRBJ2-5 TRBV5-6 ASSLAPGLAQETQY